This TCR beta chain emerged from a study of shared clonotypes between healthy human individuals. Naive-designated CD8 cells lacked CD45RO, were positively enriched for CCR7, and omitted terminally differentiated effector memory CD45RA+ cells. Assay: immunoSEQ multiplex PCR; the TCRdb copy retains only in-frame clones and omits some. The sample has about 2.2 million clones, roughly 95% seen once. The CDR3 runs 12 residues. Germline CDR1 and CDR2: SNHLY and FYNNEI. The germline V and J ends were trimmed by 10 bases and 6 bases, with 13 bases remaining between them. This receptor was obtained from a man between 18 and 29 years old in good health. Some clones in this sample may be carry-over from other donors' samples. This chain links TRBV2 with TRBJ2-1, with D perhaps given as TRBD1 or TRBD2 (5 bases each). Material: naive CD8+ T cells from PBMCs. The CDR3 sequence is CATYRDANEQFF. The CDR3, as DNA: TGTGCCACTTACCGGGACGCCAATGAGCAGTTCTTC. Based on the CDR3 plus reference TRBV2 and TRBJ2-1, the full variable domain is EPEVTQTPSHQVTQMGQEVILRCVPISNHLYFYWYRQILGQKVEFLVSFYNNEISEKSEIFDDQFSVERPDGSNFTLKIRSTKLEDSAMYFCATYRDANEQFFGPGTRLTVL.